This is a list of T cell receptor beta chains from one sample in a study of breast tumors, draining lymph nodes, adjacent tissues. Via MiXCR, TCRdb re-called the multiplex PCR reads, giving one row per CDR3 protein. This sample has over 250,000 distinct CDR3 sequences, with around 30% found just once. The specimen sequenced was axillary lymph node tissue. The receptor set was obtained from a female donor with breast cancer. Some clones in this sample may be carry-over from other donors' samples. Both conserved end residues are part of each CDR3. D genes are given only for firm matches. Only part of the rows carry a size: once, few, many, or a class if the clone is expanded.

many | TRBJ2-3 | TRBD2 | TRBV19 | TGTGCCAGTACCCATTTTTCAACGGCGGGAGGGGAGACAGATACGCAGTATTTT | CASTHFSTAGGETDTQYF
many | TRBJ2-2 | TRBD1 | TRBV5-1 | TGCGCCAGCAGCCGACAGGGCGTGAACACCGGGGAGCTGTTTTTT | CASSRQGVNTGELFF
many | TRBJ2-7 | - | TRBV7-9 | TGTGCCAGCAGCTTGAACACTCTCAACGGGCAGTACTTC | CASSLNTLNGQYF
many | TRBJ2-7 | - | TRBV30 | TGTGCCTGGAGTCCTCTTCGTCGGGGGAGCGAGCAGTACTTC | CAWSPLRRGSEQYF
many | TRBJ1-2 | - | TRBV5-6 | TGTGCCAGCAGCTCAGGACAGCTCTATGGCTACACCTTC | CASSSGQLYGYTF
few | TRBJ1-1 | - | TRBV9 | TGTGCCAGCAGCGTACAGGGGAATAGTGAAGCTTTCTTT | CASSVQGNSEAFF
once | TRBJ1-1 | - | TRBV11-3 | TGTGCCAGCAGCCGGGGATCAGGGGAAGCTTTCTTT | CASSRGSGEAFF
- | TRBJ2-7 | TRBD2 | TRBV25-1 | TGTGCTAGAGATATGTTCCTAGCGGGAGGGAACTACGAGCAGTACTTC | CARDMFLAGGNYEQYF
many | TRBJ2-1 | TRBD2 | TRBV20-1 | TGCAGTGCTAGAGAACTAGCGGGAGTGCGTAACAATGAGCAGTTCTTC | CSARELAGVRNNEQFF
few | TRBJ1-5 | - | TRBV28 | TGTGCCAGCAGTTTGAATGACTTGCCTTTTCAGCCCCAGCATTTT | CASSLNDLPFQPQHF
- | TRBJ2-5 | - | TRBV6-9 | TGTGCCAGAACACAGCGTCCAGAGACCCAGTACTTC | CARTQRPETQYF
many | TRBJ2-5 | - | TRBV11-2 | TGTGCCAGCAGCTTAGTTGTCATGGAGACCCAGTACTTC | CASSLVVMETQYF
- | TRBJ1-2 | - | TRBV15 | TGTGTCGCCAGCAGCGGCACATCTTACGGCTACACCTTC | CVASSGTSYGYTF
many | TRBJ1-2 | - | TRBV25-1 | TGTGCCAGCAGTGAGCCAGGGGATGGCTACACCTTC | CASSEPGDGYTF
- | TRBJ2-1 | TRBD2 | TRBV4-1 | TGCGCCAGCAGCCGTGGACTAGCGGGTCAGACCGGGGAGCAGTTCTTC | CASSRGLAGQTGEQFF
many | TRBJ2-6 | - | TRBV5-8 | TGTGCCAGCAGCCAACAGGGACCCGGGGCCAACGTCCTGACTTTC | CASSQQGPGANVLTF
few | TRBJ2-1 | - | TRBV7-2 | TGTGCCAGCAGCTTGGGACCTCTCTACAATGAGCAGTTCTTC | CASSLGPLYNEQFF
many | TRBJ2-7 | - | TRBV5-1 | TGCGCCAGCAGCTTGGCCTCAGATTTTTACGAGCAGTACTTC | CASSLASDFYEQYF
few | TRBJ2-4 | - | TRBV20-1 | TGCAGTGCCCCGGACTACCGTGGGGGGAACATTCAGTACTTC | CSAPDYRGGNIQYF
many | TRBJ2-1 | TRBD1 | TRBV29-1 | TGCAGCGTTCGGGACAGGTACAATGAGCAGTTCTTC | CSVRDRYNEQFF